This entry concerns a single T cell receptor beta chain. Its antigen is currently not known. No base quality information exists; no much larger clone differs at one position. TCRbeta CDR3 regions were amplified from genomic DNA using the immunoSEQ Assay, a bias-controlled multiplex PCR. On the study's bioinformatics: Nucleated cell counts per sample were estimated from amplification of reference gene primers within the assay. To quantify the absolute abundance of each unique TCRbeta CDR3 rearrangement, sequence reads were collapsed and filtered. For each sample, productive Simpson clonality was calculated as the square root of Simpson's diversity index over productive rearrangements. TCRdb re-hosts the immuneACCESS table, in-frame sequences only. Its copies lack some clones; in the studies checked, an unresolved V gene accounts for under half of them, and the cause for the rest is not known. That table is the source of V, J and clone size, and D and trimming were worked out from the DNA. This sample has under 250,000 clones in its table, and approximately 91% of those were observed once. The leading ten clones occupy 0.8% to 0.95% of the sample.

The sample comes from a study of blood T cell repertoires in COVID-19 (dated by TCRdb to 2020 to 2022). Study-level background: Samples covering the acute and convalescent phases of COVID-19 were provided by collaborators in the United States, Italy and Spain. The material from the prospective study consisted of cDNA or gDNA derived from T cells, B-cell-depleted T cells, or PBMCs. The dataset comprised deeply sampled blood TCRbeta repertoires from subjects exposed to, actively infected with, or recovered from COVID-19. The repertoires were released in a freely available public database meant as a resource for research on the immune response to SARS-CoV-2. The samples were drawn from two sources: the first 160 participants of the ongoing ImmuneRACE study, and 1,200 or so subjects contributed by 6 global collaborators. Nearly every sample came with metadata listing a de-identified subject ID, COVID-19 status, age in years and sex. Where available, HLA class I and class II types were obtained from metadata supplied by the sample provider rather than from assay-based typing. The study at large found these results: Clinical and demographic metadata were provided uncurated, with the amount varying by source and participant.

One collaborating source in Seattle enrolled patients while the patients were actively infected and followed the patients over time throughout the course of disease. Each collaborating institution followed its own protocols to collect whole blood in K2EDTA tubes. For TCRbeta analysis, collaborators shipped samples in one of three forms: frozen whole blood, isolated PBMCs, or DNA extracted from either of those sample types. The junction carries 9 bases between V and J, which are trimmed by 0 bases and 5 bases respectively. Its CDR3 holds 15 amino acids, cysteine through phenylalanine. Only CDR3 DNA is held: 45 bases, read in frame from base 1. CDR1 and CDR2 are drawn from the germline V gene: SGHRS, YFSETQ.

The sequence links TRBV5-1 to TRBJ1-6; the D region possibly corresponds to TRBD1 (5 bases align). Sequenced material: peripheral blood. The receptor comes from a man between 25 and 39 years old with COVID-19, enrolled during active disease. The CDR3 amino acid sequence is: CASSLETVNNSPLHF. The bases are TGCGCCAGCAGCTTGGAGACAGTTAATAATTCACCCCTCCACTTT.